A selection of T cell receptor beta chains follows, all from one sample in a study of blood T cell repertoires in COVID-19. The assay was immunoSEQ multiplex PCR, and TCRdb's table has in-frame clones only and misses some. The table records some 110,000 clones, roughly 87% of them present only once. Sequencing was carried out using peripheral blood. These receptors all come from a human donor in a cohort sampled during active COVID-19. Each CDR3 is given with its conserved first and last residue. Fields, in order: D gene, clone size, J gene, V gene, CDR3 length, CDR3 protein, CDR3 DNA. The D gene is left open where the match is weak. Clone size appears in some rows only: once, few, many, or a class for an expanded clone.

>TRBD2|-|TRBJ2-3|TRBV3-1/TRBV3-2|15
CASSHRRGGPDTQYF
TGTGCCAGCAGCCATAGGCGGGGGGGGCCTGATACGCAGTATTTT
>-|-|TRBJ1-2|TRBV28|12
CASSFATYGYTF
TGTGCCAGCAGTTTCGCGACATATGGCTACACCTTC
>-|-|TRBJ1-5|TRBV30|15
CAWSVGEVSRQPQHF
TGTGCCTGGAGTGTAGGGGAGGTAAGCCGTCAGCCCCAGCATTTT
>-|-|TRBJ2-3|TRBV9|13
CASSGGRGGTQYF
TGTGCCAGCAGCGGAGGGAGAGGGGGTACGCAGTATTTT
>-|-|TRBJ1-2|TRBV5-4|13
CASSQQGPYGYTF
TGTGCCAGCAGCCAGCAGGGTCCCTATGGCTACACCTTC
>-|-|TRBJ2-4|TRBV6-2/TRBV6-3|16
CASSPRRGLAKNIQYF
TGTGCCAGCAGTCCCCGCCGGGGACTAGCCAAAAACATTCAGTACTTC
>TRBD1|-|TRBJ2-1|TRBV24-1|14
CATSVGLTGDEQFF
TGTGCCACCAGTGTAGGCCTAACAGGGGATGAGCAGTTCTTC
>-|-|TRBJ2-7|TRBV3-1/TRBV3-2|14
CASSQADISYEQYF
TGTGCCAGCAGCCAAGCGGACATCTCCTACGAGCAGTACTTC
>-|-|TRBJ1-1|TRBV9|14
CASNPDRFGTEAFF
TGTGCCAGCAACCCCGACAGGTTCGGCACTGAAGCTTTCTTT
>TRBD2|-|TRBJ2-4|TRBV6-5|15
CASSSAGGIGAIQYF
TGTGCCAGCAGTTCCGCGGGGGGTATCGGTGCCATTCAGTACTTC
>-|-|TRBJ1-1|TRBV30|13
CAWSVRGNTEAFF
TGTGCCTGGAGTGTACGAGGGAACACTGAAGCTTTCTTT
>TRBD2|-|TRBJ2-3|TRBV4-2|18
CARSYGTSGIRVGDTQYF
TGTGCCAGATCCTACGGGACTAGCGGGATCCGAGTGGGCGATACGCAGTATTTT
>TRBD1|-|TRBJ2-7|TRBV10-3|13
CAINRGETYEQYF
TGTGCCATCAACAGGGGGGAAACCTACGAGCAGTACTTC
>-|-|TRBJ2-7|TRBV4-1|15
CASSQVSEGPYEQYF
TGCGCCAGCAGCCAAGTCTCCGAGGGCCCCTACGAGCAGTACTTC
>TRBD1|-|TRBJ1-1|TRBV6-5|15
CASSYSGRGFTEAFF
TGTGCCAGCAGTTACTCAGGCAGGGGGTTCACTGAAGCTTTCTTT
>-|-|TRBJ2-3|TRBV11-3|14
CASSPGGRTDTQYF
TGTGCCAGCAGTCCAGGAGGCCGCACAGATACGCAGTATTTT
>-|-|TRBJ1-4|TRBV11-1|14
CASSFSTDHEKLFF
TGTGCCAGCAGCTTTTCGACAGACCATGAAAAACTGTTTTTT
>-|-|TRBJ2-5|TRBV11-3|13
CASTREATETQYF
TGTGCCAGCACCAGGGAAGCCACAGAGACCCAGTACTTC
>-|-|TRBJ2-7|TRBV5-1|15
CASSPLEVRPYEQYF
TGCGCCAGCAGCCCGCTGGAGGTTAGGCCCTACGAGCAGTACTTC
>TRBD1|-|TRBJ1-6|TRBV9|16
CASSVTKTGGNSPLHF
TGTGCCAGCAGCGTAACCAAGACAGGGGGAAATTCACCCCTCCACTTT
>TRBD1|-|TRBJ1-1|TRBV18|16
CASSPTGKGTGGEAFF
TGTGCCAGCTCACCGACAGGGAAGGGTACCGGAGGTGAAGCTTTCTTT
>TRBD1|-|TRBJ1-3|TRBV2|15
CASSQTGERGNTIYF
TGTGCCAGCAGCCAGACAGGGGAGAGAGGAAACACCATATATTTT
>-|-|TRBJ1-2|TRBV12-5|15
CASGLPARLSYGYTF
TGTGCTAGTGGTTTACCCGCAAGACTATCCTATGGCTACACCTTC
>-|few|TRBJ1-6|TRBV5-8|16
CASSLEGGAMMSPLHF
TGTGCCAGCAGCTTGGAGGGGGGGGCAATGATGTCACCCCTCCACTTT
>TRBD1|-|TRBJ1-6|TRBV23-1|18
CASSPDRSGSSYNSPLHF
TGCGCCAGCAGTCCGGACAGGTCTGGCAGCTCCTATAATTCACCCCTCCACTTT
>TRBD1|many|TRBJ1-2|TRBV15|14
CATSSRLTGVGYTF
TGTGCCACCAGCAGTCGTTTAACAGGGGTTGGCTACACCTTC
>-|-|TRBJ2-3|TRBV25-1|15
CASSEPGLHKDTQYF
TGTGCCAGCAGTGAACCAGGGCTTCACAAGGATACGCAGTATTTT
>TRBD2|-|TRBJ2-3|TRBV5-1|16
CASSSQLADITDTQYF
TGCGCCAGCAGCTCCCAACTAGCGGACATCACAGATACGCAGTATTTT
>TRBD1|once|TRBJ1-6|TRBV25-1|16
CASSLSDRGPNSPLHF
TGTGCCAGCAGTTTATCAGACAGGGGTCCCAATTCACCCCTCCACTTT
>-|-|TRBJ2-1|TRBV2|13
CASRPDSYNEQFF
TGTGCCAGCAGGCCCGACTCTTACAATGAGCAGTTCTTC
>TRBD2|-|TRBJ2-5|TRBV14|14
CASSRPGTKETQYF
TGTGCCAGCAGCCGACCCGGGACTAAAGAGACCCAGTACTTC